Presented here are 22 T cell receptor beta chains from one specimen sequenced in a study of T cell responses to AZD1222 COVID-19 vaccine. Sequenced by immunoSEQ multiplex PCR; TCRdb stores in-frame clones only, minus some. Among 90,000 to 110,000 clones listed, around nine tenths were seen once. The specimen comprised peripheral blood, sampled on day 0 of AZD1222 vaccination. These receptors were obtained from an adult in good health.

The V call is TRBV5-1, the J call TRBJ1-2; D is uncertain. V was trimmed by 4 bases and J by 0 bases, leaving 7 bases between them. The CDR3 runs to 13 residues. Germline CDR1 is SGHRS and CDR2 is YFSETQ. The CDR3 DNA sequence: TGCGCCAGCAGCCCAGAGGCTAACTATGGCTACACCTTC. Translation gives CASSPEANYGYTF.

V and J are TRBV19 and TRBJ1-6, with a tentative D call TRBD1 (6 bases). V was clipped by 3 bases and J by 9 bases, with 9 bases between them. Germline CDR1 reads LNHDA; CDR2 reads SQIVND (reference sequence). The CDR3 sequence is 13 residues long. DNA for the CDR3: TGTGCCAGTAGTATGGGGGGGCTTTCACCCCTCCACTTT. Protein: CASSMGGLSPLHF.

CDR3 residues: CASSIQPGLATHIQYF. DNA of the CDR3: TGTGCCAGTAGTATACAACCGGGACTAGCGACGCACATTCAGTACTTC. The J gene is TRBJ2-4, the V gene TRBV19; 10 bases line up with TRBD2. The CDR3 length is 16 residues. CDR1 is LNHDA and CDR2 is SQIVND in the germline V gene (reference sequence). With 2 bases clipped from V and 8 bases from J, the junction kept 9 bases outside the gene matches.

This chain connects TRBV4-3 to TRBJ2-7; 10 nucleotides line up with TRBD1. Germline V gene lookup returns CDR1 LGHNA and CDR2 YSLEER. With 0 bases clipped from V and 3 bases from J, the junction kept 5 bases outside the gene matches. There are 16 residues in the CDR3. The CDR3 region is CASSQEVGTGVYEQYF. CDR3 DNA: TGCGCCAGCAGCCAAGAAGTTGGGACAGGGGTCTACGAGCAGTACTTC.

V usage is TRBV7-8 and J usage is TRBJ1-1, with D possibly matching TRBD1 (6 bases). Germline CDR1 is SGHVS and CDR2 is FQNEAQ. With 9 bases removed from V and 5 bases from J, the gap between germline ends came to 22 bases. This CDR3 comprises 15 residues. DNA of the CDR3: TGTGCCAGTCGAACAGGTATGGGGGCCTATACTGAAGCTTTCTTT. Translation gives CASRTGMGAYTEAFF.

The J gene is TRBJ1-4, the V gene TRBV6-2 or TRBV6-3, with a tentative D call TRBD1 (6 bases). The ends were cut back, 4 bases at V and 0 bases at J, with 27 bases in the middle. Germline V gene lookup returns CDR1 MNHEY and CDR2 SVGEGT. The CDR3 is 21 amino acids. CDR3: CASSLLPRGTLLGATNEKLFF. CDR3 bases: TGTGCCAGCAGTTTACTCCCAAGAGGGACACTACTTGGAGCAACTAATGAAAAACTGTTTTTT.

This sequence joins TRBV15 and TRBJ2-3, with D possibly matching TRBD1 (7 bases). Germline CDR1 LNHNV, CDR2 YYDKDF (reference sequence). The CDR3 consists of 15 residues. V was trimmed by 3 bases and J by 4 bases, leaving 14 bases between them. CDR3 sequence (DNA): TGTGCCACCAGCAGGAGAGGAGGGGGCGCAGATACGCAGTATTTT. This encodes CATSRRGGGADTQYF.

The sample holds a few counts of this clone. V and J are TRBV13 and TRBJ1-6, with 7 bases that match TRBD1. In germline, CDR1 is PRHDT, CDR2 FYEKMQ (reference sequence). The CDR3 is 14 amino acids. Trimming removed 5 bases from V and 6 bases from J; junction bases left unmatched: 4. The CDR3 nucleotides are TGTGCCAGCAGCCTAGACAGGGTTAATTCACCCCTCCACTTT. Amino acids: CASSLDRVNSPLHF.

The CDR3 region is CATQRTGTETYEQYV. CDR3 DNA sequence: TGTGCCACGCAACGAACCGGGACAGAGACCTACGAGCAGTACGTC. This chain uses TRBV10-3 with TRBJ2-7; TRBD1 matches at 7 bases. This CDR3 contains 15 residues. With 10 bases clipped from V and 2 bases from J, the junction kept 14 bases outside the gene matches. The germline V gene encodes CDR1 ENHRY and CDR2 SYGVKD.

The chain's CDR3 is CASSYVFSGNTIYF. CDR3 coding DNA: TGTGCCAGCAGTTACGTCTTCTCTGGAAACACCATATATTTT. The gene calls are TRBV6-6 and TRBJ1-3; D uncertain. CDR1 and CDR2 (germline): MNHNY, SVGAGI (reference sequence). V was pared by 2 bases and J by 0 bases, with 5 bases between. CDR3 length: 14 amino acids.

V gene TRBV5-1 combines with J gene TRBJ2-5; TRBD1 matches at 9 bases. Germline V gene sequence: CDR1 SGHRS, CDR2 YFSETQ. This CDR3 is built from 15 residues. The J segment lost 4 bases and the V segment lost 6 bases, leaving 10 bases of the junction unmatched. CDR3 protein: CASNKQGAGGETQYF. CDR3 in DNA: TGCGCCAGCAACAAACAGGGGGCCGGGGGAGAGACCCAGTACTTC.

The chain couples TRBV4-2 to TRBJ2-4; possible D gene TRBD1, 6 bases. V lost 0 bases and J 2 bases, leaving 8 bases between the germline ends. CDR1 is LGHNA, CDR2 YNFKEQ, per germline. The CDR3 extends over 15 amino acids. CDR3 nucleotides: TGTGCCAGCAGCCAAGACAGGGGAACCAAAAACATTCAGTACTTC. Protein: CASSQDRGTKNIQYF.

V and J are TRBV5-1 and TRBJ1-3; D is possibly TRBD1 (6 bases). V lost 4 bases to trimming and J lost 4 bases, with 9 bases between them. The CDR3 length is 13 residues. The V gene's germline CDR1 is SGHRS and CDR2 YFSETQ. The CDR3 region is CASSAQGGNTIYF. CDR3 bases: TGCGCCAGCAGCGCCCAGGGGGGAAACACCATATATTTT.

For the CDR3, the DNA is TGCGCCAGCAGCTCCTTGTGGGTCGGACAGGGGGTGGGTGAGCAGTTCTTC. It codes for CASSSLWVGQGVGEQFF. This chain joins TRBV5-1 and TRBJ2-1, with 10 bases fitting TRBD1. Germline loops: CDR1 SGHRS, CDR2 YFSETQ. The junction had 15 bases not matched to a gene; V was cut back by 3 bases and J by 9 bases. CDR3 size: 17 residues.

This chain links TRBV9 with TRBJ2-7, with 10 bases matching TRBD1. CDR1 is SGDLS, CDR2 YYNGEE, per germline. V shed 3 bases and J 4 bases; nucleotides not matched to a gene: 4. The CDR3 is 14 residues long. The CDR3: CASSGGQGGYEQYF. The DNA for the CDR3 is TGTGCCAGCAGCGGAGGACAGGGGGGTTACGAGCAGTACTTC.

This sequence joins TRBV2 and TRBJ2-7, with unresolved D. Trimming stripped 7 bases from V and 2 bases from J, with 9 bases between. The length of the CDR3 is 12 residues. Germline V CDR1 and CDR2: SNHLY, FYNNEI. The CDR3 protein is CASMAGTYEQYV. CDR3 sequence (DNA): TGTGCCAGCATGGCCGGTACCTACGAGCAGTACGTC.

This clone was detected only once. This chain links TRBV6-2 or TRBV6-3 with TRBJ1-2; D gene ambiguous. Trimming pared 5 bases from V and 2 bases from J, leaving 9 bases between. Germline V gene data show CDR1 as MNHEY and CDR2 as SVGEGT. CDR3 length: 13 residues. The CDR3 nucleotides read TGTGCCAGCAGTCTCAAAAGGAACTATGGCTACACCTTC. Residues: CASSLKRNYGYTF.

The CDR3 DNA sequence: TGTGCCAGCAGCTTAGGGAGGAAGTCGATGGGCGGGGCCGTTGAAGCTTTCTTT. Translated, it gives CASSLGRKSMGGAVEAFF. V gene TRBV7-8 combines with J gene TRBJ1-1; D is possibly TRBD1 (5 bases). Trimming removed 1 base at V and 7 bases at J, with 25 bases between. Germline values: CDR1 SGHVS, CDR2 FQNEAQ. This CDR3 is 18 amino acids long.

The rearrangement joins TRBV10-3 to TRBJ1-5; D is undetermined. V gave up 2 bases and J gave up 2 bases, with 4 bases separating them. This CDR3 has 13 amino acids. CDR1 and CDR2 (germline): ENHRY, SYGVKD. In DNA, the CDR3 is TGTGCCATCAGTGAGGGGGGCAATCAGCCCCAGCATTTT. This codes for CAISEGGNQPQHF.

V and J are TRBV5-1 and TRBJ1-1; D is uncertain. Germline loops: CDR1 SGHRS, CDR2 YFSETQ. Between the trimmed V and J ends, which lost 2 bases and 2 bases, there was a span of 16 bases. The CDR3 totals 16 residues. The DNA of the CDR3 is TGCGCCAGCAGCTTCGCGTCGTCTGGGGTAAACACTGAAGCTTTCTTT. Its translation: CASSFASSGVNTEAFF.

The chain has TRBV24-1 and TRBJ2-5, with 7 bases matching TRBD1. Germline values: CDR1 KGHDR, CDR2 SFDVKD. The CDR3 is made up of 18 amino acids. Trimming cost V 2 bases and J 1 base; bases outside gene matches: 12. This chain's CDR3 is CATSDSRSTGHPQETQYF. In DNA, the CDR3 is TGTGCCACCAGTGATTCCCGCTCGACAGGGCACCCCCAAGAGACCCAGTACTTC.

This chain links TRBV19 with TRBJ1-6; 8 nucleotides line up with TRBD1. The germline gives CDR1 LNHDA, CDR2 SQIVND (reference sequence). This CDR3 region has 16 residues. Trimming took 5 bases from V and 9 from J; bases not matched to a gene: 12. CDR3 sequence reads: CASSPGTGMGRSPLHF. CDR3 nucleotide sequence: TGTGCCAGTAGTCCCGGGACAGGTATGGGACGTTCACCCCTCCACTTT. Drawing the rest from reference TRBV19 and TRBJ1-6, the complete variable domain is DGGITQSPKYLFRKEGQNVTLSCEQNLNHDAMYWYRQDPGQGLRLIYYSQIVNDFQKGDIAEGYSVSREKKESFPLTVTSAQKNPTAFYLCASSPGTGMGRSPLHFGNGTRLTVT.